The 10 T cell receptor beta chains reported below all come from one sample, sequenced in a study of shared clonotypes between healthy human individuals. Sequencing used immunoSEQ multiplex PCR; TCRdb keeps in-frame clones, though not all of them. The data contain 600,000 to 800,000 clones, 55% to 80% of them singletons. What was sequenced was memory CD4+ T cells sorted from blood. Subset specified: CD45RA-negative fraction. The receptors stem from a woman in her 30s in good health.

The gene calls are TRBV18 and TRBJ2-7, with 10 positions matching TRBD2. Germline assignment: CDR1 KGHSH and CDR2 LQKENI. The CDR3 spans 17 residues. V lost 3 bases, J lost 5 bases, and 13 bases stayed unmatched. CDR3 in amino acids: CASSPRSGRARLNEQYF. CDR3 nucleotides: TGTGCCAGCTCACCGCGCAGCGGGAGGGCCCGGTTGAACGAGCAGTACTTC.

This CDR3 reads CASSPPSLAGDEQFF. The CDR3 DNA follows: TGTGCCAGCTCACCCCCCTCCTTAGCTGGCGATGAGCAGTTCTTC. The genes are TRBV18 and TRBJ2-1; D is uncertain. V dropped 3 bases and J dropped 8 bases, with 17 bases sitting between them. CDR1 and CDR2 (germline): KGHSH, LQKENI. This CDR3 region has 15 residues.

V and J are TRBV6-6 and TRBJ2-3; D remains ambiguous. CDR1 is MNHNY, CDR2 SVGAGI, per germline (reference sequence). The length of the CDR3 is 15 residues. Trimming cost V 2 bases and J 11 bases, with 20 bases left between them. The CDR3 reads CASSYEDPSLVKQYF. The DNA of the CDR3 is TGTGCCAGCAGTTACGAGGACCCATCCTTAGTGAAGCAGTATTTT.

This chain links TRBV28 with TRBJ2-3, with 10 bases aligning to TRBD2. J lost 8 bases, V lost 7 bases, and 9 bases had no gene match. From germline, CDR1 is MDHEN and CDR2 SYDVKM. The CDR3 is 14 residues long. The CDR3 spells CASNPSGGRATQYF. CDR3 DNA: TGTGCCAGCAACCCTAGCGGGGGAAGAGCTACGCAGTATTTT.

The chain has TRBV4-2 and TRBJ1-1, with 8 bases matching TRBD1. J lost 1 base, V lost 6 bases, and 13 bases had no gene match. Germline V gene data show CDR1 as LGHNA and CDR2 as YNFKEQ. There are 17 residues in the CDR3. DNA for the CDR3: TGTGCCAGCAGTCCAACGTGGGGGACAGGCGGGAACACTGAAGCTTTCTTT. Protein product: CASSPTWGTGGNTEAFF.

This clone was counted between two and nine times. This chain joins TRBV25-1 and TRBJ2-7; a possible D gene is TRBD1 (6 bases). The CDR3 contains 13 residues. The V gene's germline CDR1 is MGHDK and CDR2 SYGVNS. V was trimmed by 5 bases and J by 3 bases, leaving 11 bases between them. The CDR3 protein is CASSSKDSYEQYF. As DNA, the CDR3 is TGTGCCAGCAGTTCTAAGGACAGCTACGAGCAGTACTTC.

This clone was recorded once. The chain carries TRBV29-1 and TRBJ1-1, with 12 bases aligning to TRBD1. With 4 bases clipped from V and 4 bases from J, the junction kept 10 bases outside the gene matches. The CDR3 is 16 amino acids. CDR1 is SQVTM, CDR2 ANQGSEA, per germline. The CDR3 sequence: CSVGAGTGGIVTEAFF. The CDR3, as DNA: TGCAGCGTTGGCGCCGGGACAGGGGGCATAGTCACTGAAGCTTTCTTT.

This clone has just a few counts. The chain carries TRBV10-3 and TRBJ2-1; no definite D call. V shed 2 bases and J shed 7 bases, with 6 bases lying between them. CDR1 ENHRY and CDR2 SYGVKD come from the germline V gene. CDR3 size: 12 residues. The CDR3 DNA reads TGTGCCATCAGTGAGAGGTGGAATGAGCAGTTCTTC. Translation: CAISERWNEQFF.

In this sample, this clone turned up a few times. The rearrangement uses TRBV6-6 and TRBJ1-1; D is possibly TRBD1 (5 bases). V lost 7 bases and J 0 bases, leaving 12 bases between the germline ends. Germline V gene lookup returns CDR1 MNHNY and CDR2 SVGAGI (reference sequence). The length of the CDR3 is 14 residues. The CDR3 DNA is TGTGCCAGCACACGGGACTTCATGAACACTGAAGCTTTCTTT. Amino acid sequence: CASTRDFMNTEAFF.

The CDR3 bases are TGTGCCAGCAGTTACTCTCCTGCGGGAGAGCAGTTCTTC. The encoded protein is CASSYSPAGEQFF. The J gene is TRBJ2-1, the V gene TRBV6-5; weak D call: TRBD2 (6 bases). CDR3 length equals 13 residues. The germline gives CDR1 MNHEY, CDR2 SVGAGI. V gave up 0 bases and J gave up 10 bases, with 10 bases separating them.